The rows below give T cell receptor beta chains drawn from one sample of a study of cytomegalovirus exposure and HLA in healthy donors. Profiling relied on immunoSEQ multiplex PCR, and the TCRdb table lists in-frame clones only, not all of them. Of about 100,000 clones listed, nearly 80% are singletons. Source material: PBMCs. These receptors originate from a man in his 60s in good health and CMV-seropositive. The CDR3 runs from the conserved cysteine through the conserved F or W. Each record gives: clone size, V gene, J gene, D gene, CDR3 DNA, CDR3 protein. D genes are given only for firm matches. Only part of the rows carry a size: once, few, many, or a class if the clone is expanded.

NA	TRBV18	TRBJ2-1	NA	TGTGCCAGCTCATCGAATCGGGATGAGCAGTTCTTC	CASSSNRDEQFF
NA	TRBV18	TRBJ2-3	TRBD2	TGTGCCAGCTCACCCGCTAGCGGGGTGGGAGATACGCAGTATTTT	CASSPASGVGDTQYF
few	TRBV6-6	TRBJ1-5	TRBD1	TGTGCCAGCAGTTACGGGTCAGGGGGCCTTCAGCCCCAGCATTTT	CASSYGSGGLQPQHF
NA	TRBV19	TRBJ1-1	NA	TGTGCCAGTAGTATAGATGGCGGTAACACTGAAGCTTTCTTT	CASSIDGGNTEAFF
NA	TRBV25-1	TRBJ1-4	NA	TGTGCCAGCCTATCTGCAACTAATGAAAAACTGTTTTTT	CASLSATNEKLFF
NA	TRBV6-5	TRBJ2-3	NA	TGTGCCAGCAGTATACAGGGCCAGTCCACAGATACGCAGTATTTT	CASSIQGQSTDTQYF
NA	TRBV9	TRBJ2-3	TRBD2	TGTGCCAGCAGCGTTTTAAGCGGGGGGACAGATACGCAGTATTTT	CASSVLSGGTDTQYF
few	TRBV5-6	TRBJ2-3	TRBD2	TGTGCCAGCAGCTTGAGAGCGGGGGAGTCAGATACGCAGTATTTT	CASSLRAGESDTQYF
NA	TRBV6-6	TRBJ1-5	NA	TGTGCCAGCACCAGGGACGGGAGTTATCAGCCCCAGCATTTT	CASTRDGSYQPQHF
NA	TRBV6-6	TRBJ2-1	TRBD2	TGTGCCAGCAGTTACGGGGCTGCGGGGGGCAATGAGCAGTTCTTC	CASSYGAAGGNEQFF
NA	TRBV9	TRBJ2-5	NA	TGTGCCAGCAACGTACGTGGCCGCCAAGAGACCCAGTACTTC	CASNVRGRQETQYF
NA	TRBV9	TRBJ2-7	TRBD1	TGTGCCAGCAGCGTTTCTCCGGGACAGTCCTACGAGCAGTACTTC	CASSVSPGQSYEQYF
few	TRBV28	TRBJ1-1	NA	TGTGCCAGCGCAAGGGGACTTGAAGCTTTCTTT	CASARGLEAFF
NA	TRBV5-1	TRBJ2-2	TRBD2	TGCGCCAGCAGCTTGGACCTAGCGGGCGCCGTCCGCGGGGAGCTGTTTTTT	CASSLDLAGAVRGELFF
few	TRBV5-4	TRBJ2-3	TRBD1	TGTGCCAGCAGTCTGGGGGCGACAGGGGCAGGAACAGATACGCAGTATTTT	CASSLGATGAGTDTQYF
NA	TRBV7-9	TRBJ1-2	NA	TGTGCCAGCAGCTTAGCGGGGGCCGGAGATGGCTACACCTTC	CASSLAGAGDGYTF
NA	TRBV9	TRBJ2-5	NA	TGTGCCAGCACACAAGGGGTGCAGTTGTACTTC	CASTQGVQLYF
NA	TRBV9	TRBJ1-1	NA	TGTGCCAGCAGCTTCCTACAGGGTAGTTCCACTGAAGCTTTCTTT	CASSFLQGSSTEAFF
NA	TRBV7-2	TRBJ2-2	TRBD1	TGTGCCAGCAGCTTATCCCCACAGGGGGCCGGGGAGCTGTTTTTT	CASSLSPQGAGELFF
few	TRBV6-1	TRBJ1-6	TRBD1	TGTGCCAGCAGTCAAGCGGGACAGGGTTGGGATAATTCACCCCTCCACTTT	CASSQAGQGWDNSPLHF
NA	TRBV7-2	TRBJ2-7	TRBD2	TGTGCCAGCAGCTTAAGCGGGGGGGCTTTAAGCGAGCAGTACTTC	CASSLSGGALSEQYF
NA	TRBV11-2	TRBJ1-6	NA	TGTGCCAGCAGCTTAGACGATTCACCCCTCCACTTT	CASSLDDSPLHF
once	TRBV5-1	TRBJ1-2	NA	TGCGCCAGCAGCTCCCCGGGGATGAACTATGGCTACACCTTC	CASSSPGMNYGYTF
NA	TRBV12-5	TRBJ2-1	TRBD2	TGTGCTAGTGGTGCCGGGCAGACTAGCTACGATGAGCAGTTCTTC	CASGAGQTSYDEQFF
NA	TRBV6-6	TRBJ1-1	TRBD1	TGTGCCAGCAGCCACTCACAGGGGTCTCCTGAAGCTTTCTTT	CASSHSQGSPEAFF
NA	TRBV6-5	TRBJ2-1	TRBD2	TGTGCCAGCAGCCCCAGCGGGGGGGGATGGAATGAGCAGTTCTTC	CASSPSGGGWNEQFF
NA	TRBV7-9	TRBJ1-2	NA	TGTGCCAGCAGCTCAGACGGGGGCTACACCTTC	CASSSDGGYTF
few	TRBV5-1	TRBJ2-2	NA	TGCGCCAGCAGCTCCTACACCGGGGAGCTGTTTTTT	CASSSYTGELFF
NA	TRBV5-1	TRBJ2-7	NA	TGCGCCAGCAGCTTGGGATGGCAGGGGATAACCTACGAGCAGTACTTC	CASSLGWQGITYEQYF
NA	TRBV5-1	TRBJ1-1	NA	TGCGCCAGCAGCTTGAGCTCCCTGGAGGGGCAGGGTCACGTCGCTTTCTTT	CASSLSSLEGQGHVAFF
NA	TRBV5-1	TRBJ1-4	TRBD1	TGCGCCAGCAGCTTAGGACAGGGGGCTGGAGAAAAACTGTTTTTT	CASSLGQGAGEKLFF
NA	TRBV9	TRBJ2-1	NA	TGTGCCAGCAGCTTAAGGGAAAGCGGGCTCAATGAGCAGTTCTTC	CASSLRESGLNEQFF
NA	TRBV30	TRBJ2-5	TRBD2	TGTGCCTGGAGACGGGGGGGCCGGGAGACCCAGTACTTC	CAWRRGGRETQYF
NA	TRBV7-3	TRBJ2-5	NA	TGTGCCAGCAGCGGCCCGCCAGAGACCCAGTACTTC	CASSGPPETQYF
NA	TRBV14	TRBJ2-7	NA	TGTGCCAGCAGCCCGACTTCAGGGGGGCACGAGCAGTACTTC	CASSPTSGGHEQYF
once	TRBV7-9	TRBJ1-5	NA	TGTGCCAGCAGCTCGCGTGGAGACCTCAGCAATCAGCCCCAGCATTTT	CASSSRGDLSNQPQHF
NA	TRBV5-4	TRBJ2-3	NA	TGTGCCAGCAGCTTGTCTGGGGCCACAGATACGCAGTATTTT	CASSLSGATDTQYF
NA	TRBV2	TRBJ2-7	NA	TGTGCCAGCAGTGAAATTTTAGGAGGGCAGATCTACGAGCAGTACTTC	CASSEILGGQIYEQYF
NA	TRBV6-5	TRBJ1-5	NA	TGTGCCAGCAGTCCCCTGACAGAACCCAATCAGCCCCAGCATTTT	CASSPLTEPNQPQHF
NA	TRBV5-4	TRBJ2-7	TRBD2	TGTGCCAGCAGCATTAGCGGGGGGGGTTTATACGAGCAGTACTTC	CASSISGGGLYEQYF
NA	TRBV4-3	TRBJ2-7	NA	TGCGCCAGCAGCCCACACCCCCAGGGAGGGGGTGGTACGCGCGAGCAGTACTTC	CASSPHPQGGGGTREQYF
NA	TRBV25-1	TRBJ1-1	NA	TGTGCCAGCAGAGTAAGTGACAGCGTCACTGAAGCTTTCTTT	CASRVSDSVTEAFF
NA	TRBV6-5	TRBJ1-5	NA	TGTGCCAGCAGAGTAACAGGGACGAGCAATCAGCCCCAGCATTTT	CASRVTGTSNQPQHF
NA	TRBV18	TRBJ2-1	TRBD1	TGTGCCAGCTCGCAAGACAGGGCCTACAATGAGCAGTTCTTC	CASSQDRAYNEQFF
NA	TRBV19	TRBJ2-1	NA	TGTGCCAGTAGTATGTCCGGGTCCAATGAGCAGTTCTTC	CASSMSGSNEQFF
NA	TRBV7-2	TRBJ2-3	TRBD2	TGTGCCAGCAGCTTAGCAGCGGGGGGTTTAGATACGCAGTATTTT	CASSLAAGGLDTQYF
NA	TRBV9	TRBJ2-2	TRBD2	TGTGCCAGCAGCGTAGCTACGGGGGTAGCGGGGGGGCGAAACACCGGGGAGCTGTTTTTT	CASSVATGVAGGRNTGELFF